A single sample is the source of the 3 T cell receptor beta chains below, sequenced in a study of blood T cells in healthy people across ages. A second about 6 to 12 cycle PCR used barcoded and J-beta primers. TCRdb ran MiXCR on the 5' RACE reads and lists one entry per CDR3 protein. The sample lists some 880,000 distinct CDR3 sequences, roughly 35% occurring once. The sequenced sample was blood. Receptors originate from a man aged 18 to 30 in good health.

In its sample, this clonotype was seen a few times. CDR3 DNA: TGTGCCAGCACCTTCGGGGACAGAGCCATGAACACTGAAGCTTTCTTT. Translating gives CASTFGDRAMNTEAFF. V is TRBV21-1 and J is TRBJ1-1; the table names TRBD1, a call not compared with the DNA. TRBV21-1 is assigned pseudogene status. The CDR3 contains 16 residues.

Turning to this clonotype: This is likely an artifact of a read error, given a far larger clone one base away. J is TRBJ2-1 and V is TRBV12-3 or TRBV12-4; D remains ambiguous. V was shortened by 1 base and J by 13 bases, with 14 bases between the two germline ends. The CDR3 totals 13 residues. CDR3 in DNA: TGTGCCAGCAGTTTAGGATTCCAAGAGACCCAGTTCTTC. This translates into CASSLGFQETQFF.

The CDR3 nucleotides are TGCAGTGCTAGGGCCGACAGGGCCTACGAGCAGTACTTC. Translated: CSARADRAYEQYF. This sequence joins TRBV20-1 and TRBJ2-7; 7 bases line up with TRBD1. This CDR3 has 13 amino acids. Per germline, CDR1 DFQATT and CDR2 SNEGSKA (reference sequence). V shed 3 bases and J 2 bases; nucleotides not matched to a gene: 4.